The T cell receptor beta chain described here comes from a study of blood T cell repertoires in COVID-19. On the study more broadly: Samples came from the United States, Italy and Spain, spanning acute and convalescent COVID-19.

Method: immunoSEQ multiplex PCR; TCRdb's copy keeps in-frame clones and lacks some. The sample yields 110,000 to 150,000 clones, 70% to 90% seen once. The sample taken for sequencing was peripheral blood. The source is a woman between 50 and 59 years old with acute or convalescent COVID-19.

CDR3 region: CAWSVQGYNEQFF. In DNA form, the CDR3 reads TGTGCCTGGAGTGTACAGGGCTACAATGAGCAGTTCTTC. This chain links TRBV30 with TRBJ2-1; D might be TRBD1 (6 bases). Germline assignment: CDR1 GTSNPN and CDR2 SVGIG (reference sequence). The ends were cut back, 0 bases at V and 3 bases at J, with 6 bases in the middle. The CDR3 loop spans 13 amino acids.